The following is a TCR beta chain sequence with its context. Antigen unknown. A J-beta primer mix and a sample-barcoded 5' primer were used in a second PCR of about 6 to 12 cycles. Unique molecular identifiers of 12 random nucleotides labeled each cDNA. One entry per CDR3 protein results from TCRdb running MiXCR on the 5' RACE reads. The sample contains over 700,000 distinct CDR3 sequences, more than 20% of which appear only once. The sample is drawn from a study of blood T cells in healthy people across ages. Points from the study as a whole: A roughly linear fall in TCR beta diversity per million T cells was seen with increasing age.

CDR1 and CDR2 from the germline V gene are MNHEY and SVGAGI. Unmatched junction bases numbered 6, after V lost 6 bases and J lost 1 base. The CDR3 is 16 amino acids. This sample also belongs to another study, concerning T cells of mothers and their children. That source adds: Within related and unrelated pairs, thymic selection shapes TCR recombination output in a similar way. Nobody spotted any persistent microchimeric T cell clones.

The sequenced sample consisted of blood. The receptor comes from a boy younger than 18 in good health. This rearrangement joins TRBV6-5 to TRBJ1-6, with TRBD1 matching over 7 bases. CDR3 nucleotide sequence: TGTGCCAGCAGCTACCGGGACAGATCCTATAATTCACCCCTCCACTTT. It yields the protein CASSYRDRSYNSPLHF.